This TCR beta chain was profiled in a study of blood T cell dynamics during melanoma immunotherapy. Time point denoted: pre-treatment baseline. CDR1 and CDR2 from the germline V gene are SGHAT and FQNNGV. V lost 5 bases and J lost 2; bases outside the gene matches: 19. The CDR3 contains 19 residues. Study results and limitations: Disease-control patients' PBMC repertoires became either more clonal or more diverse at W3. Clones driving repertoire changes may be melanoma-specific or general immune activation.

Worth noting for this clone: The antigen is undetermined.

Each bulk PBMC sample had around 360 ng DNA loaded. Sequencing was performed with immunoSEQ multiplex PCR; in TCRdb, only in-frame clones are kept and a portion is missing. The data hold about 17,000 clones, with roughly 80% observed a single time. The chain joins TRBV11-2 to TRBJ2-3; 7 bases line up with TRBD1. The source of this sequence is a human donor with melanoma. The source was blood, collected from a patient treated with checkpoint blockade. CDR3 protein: CASSPFPTGTKSNTDTQYF. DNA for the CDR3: TGTGCCAGCAGCCCCTTTCCGACAGGGACCAAGTCGAACACAGATACGCAGTATTTT.